The present T cell receptor (beta chain) was sequenced within a study of cytomegalovirus exposure and HLA in healthy donors. Germline CDR1 and CDR2: SGDLS and YYNGEE. Trimming took 2 bases from V and 5 from J; bases not matched to a gene: 5. There are 15 residues in the CDR3. About this clone itself: Antigen unknown.

Vbeta (60) and Jbeta (13) primers were used in the PCR. Method: immunoSEQ multiplex PCR; TCRdb's copy keeps in-frame clones and lacks some. In the table there are 63,000 or so clones, roughly 67% of which are singletons. Study-level points and caveats: Earlier analysis found most TCR beta V segments productive about 87% or about 30% of the time. A later analysis, which compared TCR beta chains of equal frequency, found the HLA-associated ones more clonally expanded.

The rearrangement links TRBV9 to TRBJ2-1, with TRBD2 identical over 9 bases. The specimen sequenced was PBMCs. The receptor comes from a man aged 45-65 years in good health and CMV-seronegative. The CDR3 protein is CASSVKAGGHNEQFF. DNA for the CDR3: TGTGCCAGCAGCGTCAAGGCGGGGGGGCACAATGAGCAGTTCTTC.